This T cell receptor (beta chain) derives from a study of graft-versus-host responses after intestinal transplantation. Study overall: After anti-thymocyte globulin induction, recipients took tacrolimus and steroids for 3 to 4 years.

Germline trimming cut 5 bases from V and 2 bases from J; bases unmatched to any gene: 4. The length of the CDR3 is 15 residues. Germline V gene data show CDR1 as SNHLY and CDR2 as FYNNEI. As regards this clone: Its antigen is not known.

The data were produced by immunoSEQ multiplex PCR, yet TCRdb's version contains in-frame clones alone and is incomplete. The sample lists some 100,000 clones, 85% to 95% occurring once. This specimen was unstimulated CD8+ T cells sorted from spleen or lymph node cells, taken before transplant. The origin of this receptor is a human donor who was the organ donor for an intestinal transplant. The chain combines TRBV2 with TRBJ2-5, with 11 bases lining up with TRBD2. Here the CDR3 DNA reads TGTGCCAGCAGTTCGGGACTAGCGGTTCAAGAGACCCAGTACTTC. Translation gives CASSSGLAVQETQYF.